This TCR beta chain emerged from a study of T cell responses to AZD1222 COVID-19 vaccine. Whole-study results and caveats: Repertoire samples came only from after the peak T cell response.

With regard to this clone: Its antigen is unidentified.

Germline trimming cut 4 bases from V and 6 bases from J; bases unmatched to any gene: 9. Germline CDR1 is MNHNY and CDR2 is SVGAGI (reference sequence). This CDR3 has 16 amino acids. Profiled with immunoSEQ multiplex PCR; TCRdb holds only in-frame clones, not every one. The data contain roughly 120,000 clones, roughly nine tenths of them singletons. The sequence came from an adult in good health. V is TRBV6-6 and J is TRBJ2-3; 11 nucleotides match TRBD2. The sample in question was peripheral blood, obtained on day 0 of AZD1222 vaccination. The CDR3 coding sequence is TGTGCCAGCAGTTTCACTCTAGCGGGGGGAGGTGATACGCAGTATTTT. Translating it yields CASSFTLAGGGDTQYF.